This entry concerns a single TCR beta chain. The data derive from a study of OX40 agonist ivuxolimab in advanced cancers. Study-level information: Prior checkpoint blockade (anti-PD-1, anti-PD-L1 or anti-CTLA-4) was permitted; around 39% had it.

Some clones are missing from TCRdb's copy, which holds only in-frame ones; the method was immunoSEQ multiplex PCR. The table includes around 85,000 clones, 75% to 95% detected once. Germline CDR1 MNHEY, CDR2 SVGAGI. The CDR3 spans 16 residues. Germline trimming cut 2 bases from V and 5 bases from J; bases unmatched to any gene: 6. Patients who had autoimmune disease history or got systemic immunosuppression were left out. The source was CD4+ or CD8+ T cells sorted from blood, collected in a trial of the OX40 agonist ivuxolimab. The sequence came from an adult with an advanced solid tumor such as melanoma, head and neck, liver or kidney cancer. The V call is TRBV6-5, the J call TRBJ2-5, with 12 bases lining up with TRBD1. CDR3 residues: CASSYARDRGQETQYF. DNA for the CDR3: TGTGCCAGCAGTTACGCCCGGGACAGGGGGCAGGAGACCCAGTACTTC.